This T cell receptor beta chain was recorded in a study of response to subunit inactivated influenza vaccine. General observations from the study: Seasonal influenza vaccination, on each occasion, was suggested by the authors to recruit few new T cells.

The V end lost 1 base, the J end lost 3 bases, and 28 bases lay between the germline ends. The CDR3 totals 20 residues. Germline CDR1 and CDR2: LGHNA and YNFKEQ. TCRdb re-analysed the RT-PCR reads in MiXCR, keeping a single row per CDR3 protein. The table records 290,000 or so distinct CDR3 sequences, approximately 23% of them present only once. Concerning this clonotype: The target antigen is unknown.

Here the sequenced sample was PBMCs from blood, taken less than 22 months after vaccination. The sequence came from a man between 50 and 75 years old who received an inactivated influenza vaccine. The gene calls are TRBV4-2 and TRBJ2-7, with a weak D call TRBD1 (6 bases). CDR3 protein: CASSQGDGKQGPSLYYEQYF. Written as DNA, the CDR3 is TGTGCCAGCAGCCAAGGGGATGGGAAACAGGGTCCTTCTCTCTACTACGAGCAGTACTTC.